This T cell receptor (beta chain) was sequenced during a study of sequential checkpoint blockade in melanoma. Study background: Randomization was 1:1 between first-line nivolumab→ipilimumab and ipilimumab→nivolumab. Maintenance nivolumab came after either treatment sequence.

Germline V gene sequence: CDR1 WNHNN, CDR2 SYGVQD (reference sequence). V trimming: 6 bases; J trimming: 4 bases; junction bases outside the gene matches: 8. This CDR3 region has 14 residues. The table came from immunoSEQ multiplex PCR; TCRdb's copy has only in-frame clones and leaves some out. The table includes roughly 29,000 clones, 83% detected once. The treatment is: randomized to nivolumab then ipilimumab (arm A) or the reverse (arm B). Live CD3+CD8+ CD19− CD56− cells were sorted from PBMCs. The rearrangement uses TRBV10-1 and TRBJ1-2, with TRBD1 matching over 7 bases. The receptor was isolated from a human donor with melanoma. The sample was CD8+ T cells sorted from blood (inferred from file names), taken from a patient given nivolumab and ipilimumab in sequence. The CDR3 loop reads CASSTGEVGYGYTF. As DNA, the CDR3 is TGCGCCAGCAGCACAGGGGAGGTGGGCTATGGCTACACCTTC.